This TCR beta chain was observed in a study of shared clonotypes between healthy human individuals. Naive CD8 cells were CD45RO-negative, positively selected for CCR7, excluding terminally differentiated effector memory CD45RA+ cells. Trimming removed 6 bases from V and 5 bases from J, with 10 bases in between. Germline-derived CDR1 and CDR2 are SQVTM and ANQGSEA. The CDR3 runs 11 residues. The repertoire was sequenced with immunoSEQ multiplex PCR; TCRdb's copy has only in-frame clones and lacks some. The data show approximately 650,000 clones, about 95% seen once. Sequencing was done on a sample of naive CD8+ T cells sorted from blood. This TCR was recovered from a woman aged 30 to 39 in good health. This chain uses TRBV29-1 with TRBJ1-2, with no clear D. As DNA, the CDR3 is TGCAGCGTCGACGGACCGTATGGCTACACCTTC. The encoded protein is CSVDGPYGYTF.